This entry features one T cell receptor beta chain sequence. This specimen comes from a study of blood T cell repertoires in COVID-19. As for the study in general: Specimens from acute and convalescent COVID-19 originated in the United States, Italy and Spain. T cells, B-cell-depleted T cells, or PBMCs supplied cDNA or gDNA.

Per the original data handling: It was from reference gene primer amplification that nucleated cell counts were estimated. The assay was immunoSEQ multiplex PCR, and TCRdb's table has in-frame clones only and misses some. That table gives V, J and clone size, and the DNA gave D and trimming. The sample lists 190,000 or so clones, around 84% seen once, with 2.7% in the top ten. With 6 bases clipped from V and 2 bases from J, the junction kept 15 bases outside the gene matches. The V gene's germline CDR1 is MGHRA and CDR2 YSYEKL. CDR3 size: 18 residues. V usage is TRBV4-1 and J usage is TRBJ2-5, with 10 bases matching TRBD2. Sequencing used peripheral blood. The TCR sequence derives from a man in his forties or fifties with active or convalescent COVID-19. This chain's CDR3 is CASRPSGGAYTRQETQYF. CDR3 DNA: TGCGCCAGCAGGCCAAGCGGGGGGGCGTATACGAGGCAAGAGACCCAGTACTTC.